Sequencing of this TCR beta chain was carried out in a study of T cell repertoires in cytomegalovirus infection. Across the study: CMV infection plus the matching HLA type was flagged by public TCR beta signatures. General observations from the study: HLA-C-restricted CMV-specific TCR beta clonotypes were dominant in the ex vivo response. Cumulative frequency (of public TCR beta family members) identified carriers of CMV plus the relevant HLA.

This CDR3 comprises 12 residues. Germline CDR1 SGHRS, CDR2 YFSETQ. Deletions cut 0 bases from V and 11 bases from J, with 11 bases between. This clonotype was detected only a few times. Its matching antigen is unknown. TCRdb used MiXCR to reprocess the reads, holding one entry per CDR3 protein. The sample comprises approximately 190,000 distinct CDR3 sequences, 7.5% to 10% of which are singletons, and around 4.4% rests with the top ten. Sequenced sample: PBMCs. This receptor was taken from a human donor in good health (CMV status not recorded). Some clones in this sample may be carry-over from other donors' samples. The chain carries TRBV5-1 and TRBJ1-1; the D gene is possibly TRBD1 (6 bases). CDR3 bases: TGCGCCAGCAGCTTGGCGGGTCAGGGGGCTTTCTTT. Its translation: CASSLAGQGAFF.